This TCR beta chain was sequenced during a study of T cells in localized non-small cell lung cancer. The study's findings and limits: Prolonged overall survival went with higher T cell density in the blood. Because only a single region of the tumor was sequenced, heterogeneity remains possible. For the top 100 tumor clones, a median about 60 also appeared in adjacent lung.

The CDR3 has 15 amino acids. V lost 0 bases to trimming and J lost 4 bases, with 12 bases between them. Germline-derived CDR1 and CDR2 are MGHRA and YSYEKL. Sequenced by immunoSEQ multiplex PCR; TCRdb stores in-frame clones only, minus some. In the table there are 70,000 to 95,000 clones, approximately 91% of which are singletons. Worth noting for this clone: Its antigen is undetermined.

Sequenced material: PBMCs, taken before any cancer treatment. The TCR was taken from a woman between 35 and 75 years old with stage II squamous cell lung carcinoma. The rearrangement joins TRBV4-1 to TRBJ1-2, with D perhaps matching TRBD1 (5 bases). The CDR3 coding sequence is TGCGCCAGCAGCCAAGATCGGGGCTTACTCTATGGCTACACCTTC. Protein sequence: CASSQDRGLLYGYTF.